This TCR beta chain came from a study of regulatory dendritic cells for organ transplantation. Whole-study findings and limits: Naive CD4+ and CD8+ repertoires were highly diverse; memory CD8+ was most oligoclonal. Among resting subsets, memory CD8+ cells contained the most alloreactive clonotypes. Memory CD8+ clonal expansion seemed more limited with regulatory than mature dendritic cells.

TCRdb keeps only in-frame clones here, not all; method: immunoSEQ multiplex PCR. The table shows some 10,000 clones, with about 75% occurring only once. FACS sorted CD4+ or CD8+ T cells into CD45RA+ naive and CD45RO+ memory. The sample holds a few counts of this clone. Its matching antigen is unknown. V was trimmed by 0 bases and J by 4 bases, leaving 12 bases between them. This CDR3 is built from 16 residues. From germline, CDR1 is MGHRA and CDR2 YSYEKL. The rearrangement links TRBV4-1 to TRBJ1-4; D not certain. This receptor was taken from a human donor in good health. The sample comprised memory CD8+ T cells from blood. Subset meaning: CD45RO+ memory T cells. DNA of the CDR3: TGCGCCAGCAGCCAAGATGGCGGGCTTGGTAATGAAAAACTGTTTTTT. Its protein product is CASSQDGGLGNEKLFF.